This TCR beta chain was sequenced during a study of regulatory T cells in long-lasting Graves disease. Time point described: newly diagnosed GD, antithyroid drugs for less than 3 months. The TCR library used RNA extracted from PBMCs. Points from the study as a whole: The study found TRBV28, TRBJ1-2 and TRBJ2-5 favored in persistent disease.

Building of the TCR beta libraries involved iRepertoire HTBI primers and Arm-PCR of CDR3 regions. TCRdb analysed the multiplex PCR reads with MiXCR anew, one entry per CDR3 protein. In the table there are over 200,000 distinct CDR3 sequences, approximately 20% of which are singletons. With 1 base removed from V and 3 bases from J, the gap between germline ends came to 13 bases. The CDR3 loop spans 15 amino acids. CDR1 is SGHTA and CDR2 is FQGNSA in the germline V gene. This clonotype was recorded many times. Its antigen is unknown. In addition, the sample was reused for a study of T cells in Graves' hyperthyroidism and ophthalmopathy.

The clonotype comes from a young woman with Graves disease. This sample comprised peripheral blood mononuclear cells (PBMCs), obtained at new diagnosis, from a patient treated with antithyroid drugs. The gene calls are TRBV7-2 and TRBJ2-7, with D uncertain. In DNA, the CDR3 is TGTGCCAGCAGCTTAGATCGAGGAGTATTCTACGAGCAGTACTTC. It encodes CASSLDRGVFYEQYF.